This TCR beta chain emerged from a study of naive and memory T cell subsets. Study-level results: Potentially, T cell activation and differentiation skew this RNA-based measurement. Reportedly, tuberculin skin test sites gave far more TCRs than other biopsies.

The treatment: skin biopsy from PPD injection site in Mantoux-positive individual. A UMI-containing oligonucleotide was joined by 3' ligation to the TCR cDNA template. This clonotype was seen ten or more times. Antigen specificity is unknown. Germline-derived CDR1 and CDR2 are MNHEY and SMNVEV (reference sequence). V gave up 2 bases and J gave up 7 bases, with 15 bases separating them. The CDR3 spans 14 residues. Ligated cDNA underwent four rounds of PCR with nested alpha and beta constant region primers and SP2. Reverse transcription of blood and skin TCR RNA was primed at alpha and beta constant regions. TCRdb called the UMI-ligation and nested PCR reads again in MiXCR, with one record for every CDR3 protein. The table lists about 37,000 distinct CDR3 sequences, approximately 9.9% of them singletons.

The receptor was isolated from an adult in good health. The specimen comprised skin, sampled from a tuberculin skin test site. The chain combines TRBV27 with TRBJ2-7; tentative D call: TRBD2 (7 bases). CDR3: CASSLRGEGGEQYF. The CDR3 DNA sequence: TGTGCCAGCAGTTTACGGGGGGAAGGGGGAGAGCAGTACTTC.